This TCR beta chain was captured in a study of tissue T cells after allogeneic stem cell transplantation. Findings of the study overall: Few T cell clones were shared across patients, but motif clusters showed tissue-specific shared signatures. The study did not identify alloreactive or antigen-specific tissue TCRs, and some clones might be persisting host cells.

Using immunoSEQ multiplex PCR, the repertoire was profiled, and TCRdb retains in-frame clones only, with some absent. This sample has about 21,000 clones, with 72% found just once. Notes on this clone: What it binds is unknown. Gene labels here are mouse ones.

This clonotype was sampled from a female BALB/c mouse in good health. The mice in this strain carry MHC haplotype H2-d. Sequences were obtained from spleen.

The CDR3 sequence is CASSRDWGDYAEQFF. CDR3 DNA (partial): TGTGCCAGCAGTCGGGACTGGGGGGACTATGCTGAGCAGTTC. The chain has TRBV14 and TRBJ2-1, with 12 bases that match TRBD2. The CDR3 extends 1 residue past the end of the read, so its final part is completed from the germline J gene. This CDR3 region has 15 residues. V shed 4 bases and J 2 bases; nucleotides not matched to a gene: 1. CDR1 is SGHDT, CDR2 FRDEAV, per germline.